These 19 T cell receptor beta chains were all obtained from the same sample, sequenced in a study of blood T cell repertoires in COVID-19. Produced via immunoSEQ multiplex PCR; TCRdb's table is partial and in-frame only. The data show 65,000 to 80,000 clones, 87% seen once. The sequenced material came from peripheral blood. The receptors were gathered from a man aged 50-60 years with active COVID-19.

This sequence joins TRBV6-5 and TRBJ2-7, with 8 bases fitting TRBD1. The CDR3 has 15 residues. V lost 2 bases and J lost 1; bases outside the gene matches: 4. CDR1 is MNHEY, CDR2 SVGAGI, per germline. CDR3 in amino acids: CASSYEDRASYEQYF. CDR3 in DNA: TGTGCCAGCAGTTACGAGGACAGGGCTTCCTACGAGCAGTACTTC.

The J gene is TRBJ2-5, the V gene TRBV14, with TRBD2 as a possible D gene (6 bases). Germline V gene data show CDR1 as SGHDN and CDR2 as FVKESK. V gave up 1 base and J gave up 1 base, with 7 bases separating them. The CDR3 has 14 amino acids. CDR3 sequence (DNA): TGTGCCAGCAGCCAAGTGGGGGGCCAAGAGACCCAGTACTTC. Its protein product is CASSQVGGQETQYF.

This clone has a single count. J is TRBJ1-5 and V is TRBV23-1; TRBD1 might be the D (5 bases). TRBV23-1 is reported as an ORF; its role is uncertain. V was trimmed by 6 bases and J by 14 bases, leaving 11 bases between them. This CDR3 has 10 amino acids. Written as DNA, the CDR3 is TGCGCCAGCAGCCCGACAGTGGAGCATTTT. Protein: CASSPTVEHF.

The gene calls are TRBV5-1 and TRBJ1-1, with 7 bases that match TRBD1. The CDR3 has 12 amino acids. CDR1 is SGHRS and CDR2 is YFSETQ in the germline V gene. Trimming removed 5 bases from V and 8 bases from J; junction bases left unmatched: 6. The CDR3 region is CASSHRGREAFF. CDR3 nucleotide sequence: TGCGCCAGCAGTCACAGGGGCAGAGAAGCTTTCTTT.

This sequence joins TRBV28 and TRBJ2-3; a weak D match, TRBD2 (5 bases). The V gene lost 3 bases and the J gene lost 4 bases, with 14 bases spanning the gap. Germline V gene sequence: CDR1 MDHEN, CDR2 SYDVKM. CDR3 length: 15 residues. The CDR3 spells CASSFGGSQSDTQYF. The CDR3, as DNA: TGTGCCAGCAGTTTCGGCGGGTCCCAGTCAGATACGCAGTATTTT.

J is TRBJ1-4 and V is TRBV6-5; D ambiguous. The CDR3 extends over 15 amino acids. CDR1 is MNHEY, CDR2 SVGAGI, per germline. V dropped 9 bases and J dropped 7 bases, with 21 bases sitting between them. The CDR3 DNA sequence: TGTGCCAGTTACGATTTAGCATTATCTACTGAAAAACTGTTTTTT. Its translation: CASYDLALSTEKLFF.

The chain uses TRBV7-9 and TRBJ2-1; 7 bases map to TRBD2. Germline V gene sequence: CDR1 SEHNR, CDR2 FQNEAQ (reference sequence). With 5 bases clipped from V and 0 bases from J, the junction kept 4 bases outside the gene matches. The CDR3 is made up of 15 amino acids. The CDR3 nucleotides read TGTGCCAGCAGCCTGACTAGCAGCTCCTACAATGAGCAGTTCTTC. Protein product: CASSLTSSSYNEQFF.

The rearrangement uses TRBV19 and TRBJ2-3; D possibly corresponds to TRBD2 (5 bases). Per the germline V gene, CDR1 is LNHDA and CDR2 is SQIVND (reference sequence). CDR3 size: 15 residues. Between the trimmed V and J ends, which lost 6 bases and 0 bases, there was a span of 13 bases. CDR3 amino acids: CASSPRRTSTDTQYF. The CDR3, as DNA: TGTGCCAGTAGCCCCCGACGGACTAGCACAGATACGCAGTATTTT.

This clone was detected only a few times. The V call is TRBV19, the J call TRBJ2-3; the match to TRBD2 covers 7 bases. Losses at the gene ends were 2 bases for V and 1 base for J; bases not matched to a gene: 3. Germline CDR1 is LNHDA and CDR2 is SQIVND (reference sequence). This CDR3 region has 15 residues. The CDR3 DNA sequence: TGTGCCAGTAGTATAAGACGGGGGGGCACAGATACGCAGTATTTT. Its translation: CASSIRRGGTDTQYF.

This rearrangement joins TRBV6-2 or TRBV6-3 to TRBJ2-7; unclear D gene. The CDR3 totals 14 residues. V was cut by 5 bases and J by 3 bases, with 14 bases left in between. Germline V gene data show CDR1 as MNHEY and CDR2 as SVGEGT. The CDR3 DNA follows: TGTGCCAGCAGTCATCCCCTACGGGTCTACGAGCAGTACTTC. Its protein is CASSHPLRVYEQYF.

In nucleotides, the CDR3 is TGTGCCAGCAGATCCGGGACAGGGGTTTACACCGGGGAGCTGTTTTTT. Translated: CASRSGTGVYTGELFF. The chain joins TRBV7-6 to TRBJ2-2; 10 bases are shared with TRBD1. This CDR3 has 16 amino acids. The V and J ends lost 6 bases and 3 bases, in that order; junction bases with no gene match: 7. Germline CDR1 reads SGHVS; CDR2 reads FNYEAQ.

The genes are TRBV19 and TRBJ2-2; 10 bases match TRBD1. CDR3 length: 14 residues. The V gene's germline CDR1 is LNHDA and CDR2 SQIVND (reference sequence). J was trimmed by 5 bases and V by 3 bases; bases with no gene match: 0. The CDR3 loop reads CASSMGQGTGELFF. The CDR3 region has the DNA TGTGCCAGTAGTATGGGACAGGGGACCGGGGAGCTGTTTTTT.

The J gene is TRBJ1-1, the V gene TRBV19; D is undetermined. The CDR3 is made up of 18 amino acids. Germline assignment: CDR1 LNHDA and CDR2 SQIVND (reference sequence). V was trimmed by 4 bases and J by 3 bases, leaving 24 bases between them. In nucleotides, the CDR3 is TGTGCCAGTAGTAGATTGATTTTTGTTCGGCGCGGAGACACTGAAGCTTTCTTT. Protein: CASSRLIFVRRGDTEAFF.

The chain uses TRBV29-1 and TRBJ2-1; D is perhaps TRBD2 (6 bases). Looked up from germline, CDR1 is SQVTM and CDR2 is ANQGSEA. CDR3 length: 14 amino acids. V lost 4 bases and J lost 4, with 14 bases in between. CDR3 loop: CSVAPRGLYNEQFF. CDR3 DNA sequence: TGCAGCGTTGCTCCGCGGGGCCTATACAATGAGCAGTTCTTC.

The chain combines TRBV5-1 with TRBJ2-3, with D hard to call. V was trimmed by 3 bases and J by 1 base, leaving 6 bases between them. The CDR3 covers 13 residues. CDR1 is SGHRS and CDR2 is YFSETQ in the germline V gene. CDR3 in amino acids: CASSSEGTDTQYF. For the CDR3, the DNA is TGCGCCAGCAGCTCCGAGGGCACAGATACGCAGTATTTT.

The gene calls are TRBV7-6 and TRBJ2-2; the match to TRBD1 covers 9 bases. Germline CDR1 is SGHVS and CDR2 is FNYEAQ. This CDR3 region has 15 residues. The V segment lost 5 bases and the J segment 7 bases; nucleotides outside the gene matches: 8. The CDR3 DNA sequence: TGTGCCAGCAGCCCGAACAGGGGGCGGGGCGGGGAGCTGTTTTTT. Amino acids: CASSPNRGRGGELFF.

This sequence joins TRBV19 and TRBJ2-3, with 12 bases aligning to TRBD1. Unmatched junction bases numbered 18, after V lost 3 bases and J lost 2 bases. Germline values: CDR1 LNHDA, CDR2 SQIVND (reference sequence). The CDR3 consists of 21 residues. The CDR3 loop reads CASSIIYVGQGAVGPTDTQYF. The CDR3 nucleotides are TGTGCCAGTAGTATTATCTACGTGGGACAGGGGGCGGTTGGCCCCACAGATACGCAGTATTTT.

The chain is built from TRBV7-2 and TRBJ2-1, with 14 bases lining up with TRBD2. CDR1 SGHTA and CDR2 FQGNSA come from the germline V gene. V trimming: 0 bases; J trimming: 10 bases; junction bases outside the gene matches: 8. The CDR3 totals 17 residues. CDR3 protein: CASSLASSGLAGGEQFF. The CDR3, as DNA: TGTGCCAGCAGCTTAGCGAGTTCAGGACTAGCGGGAGGCGAGCAGTTCTTC.

The J gene is TRBJ1-2, the V gene TRBV6-5; D is unclear. The germline V and J ends were trimmed by 11 bases and 4 bases, with 11 bases remaining between them. The CDR3 is 11 residues long. In germline, CDR1 is MNHEY, CDR2 SVGAGI. The CDR3, as DNA: TGTGCCTACACTGGAGGCTATGGCTACACCTTC. Translation gives CAYTGGYGYTF.